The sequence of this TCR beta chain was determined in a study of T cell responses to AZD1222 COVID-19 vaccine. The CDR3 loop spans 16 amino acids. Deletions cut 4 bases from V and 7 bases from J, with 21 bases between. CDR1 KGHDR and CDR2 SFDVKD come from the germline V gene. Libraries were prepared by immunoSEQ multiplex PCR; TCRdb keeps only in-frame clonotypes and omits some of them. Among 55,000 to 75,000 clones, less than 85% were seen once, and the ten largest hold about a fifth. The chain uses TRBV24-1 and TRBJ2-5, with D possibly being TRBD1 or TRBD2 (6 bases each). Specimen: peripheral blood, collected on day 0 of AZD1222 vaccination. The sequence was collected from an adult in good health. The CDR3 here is CATSDSTPGAPGTQYF. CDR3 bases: TGTGCCACCAGTGACTCCACCCCGGGGGCCCCAGGGACCCAGTACTTC.